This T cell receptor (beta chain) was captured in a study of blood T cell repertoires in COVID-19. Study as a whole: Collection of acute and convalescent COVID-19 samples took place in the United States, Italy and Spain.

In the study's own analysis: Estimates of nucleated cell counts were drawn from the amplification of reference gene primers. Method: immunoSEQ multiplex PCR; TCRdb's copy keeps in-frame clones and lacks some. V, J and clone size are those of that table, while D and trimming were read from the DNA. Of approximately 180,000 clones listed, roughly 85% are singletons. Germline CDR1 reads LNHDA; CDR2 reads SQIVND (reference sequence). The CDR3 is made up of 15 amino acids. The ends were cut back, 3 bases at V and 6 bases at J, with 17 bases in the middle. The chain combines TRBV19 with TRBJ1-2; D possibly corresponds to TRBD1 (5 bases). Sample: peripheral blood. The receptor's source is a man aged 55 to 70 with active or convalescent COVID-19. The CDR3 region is CASSIAGGGRDGYTF. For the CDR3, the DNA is TGTGCCAGTAGTATTGCTGGGGGAGGAAGGGATGGCTACACCTTC.